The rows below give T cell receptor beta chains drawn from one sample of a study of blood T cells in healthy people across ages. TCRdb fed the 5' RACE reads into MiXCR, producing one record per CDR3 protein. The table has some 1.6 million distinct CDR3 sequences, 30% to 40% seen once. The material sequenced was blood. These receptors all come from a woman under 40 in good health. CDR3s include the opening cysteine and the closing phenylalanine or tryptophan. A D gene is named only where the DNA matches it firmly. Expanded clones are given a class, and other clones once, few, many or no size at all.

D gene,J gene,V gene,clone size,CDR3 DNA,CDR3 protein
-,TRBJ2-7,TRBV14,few,TGTGCCAGCAGCCAAGTGTTCCGAGACACCTACGAGCAGTACTTC,CASSQVFRDTYEQYF
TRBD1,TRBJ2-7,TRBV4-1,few,TGCGCCAGCAGCAACCTAAGGCAGGGGGACTCCTACGAGCAGTACTTC,CASSNLRQGDSYEQYF
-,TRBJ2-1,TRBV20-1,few,TGCAGTGCTCGGCTCCCCATCTCCTACAATGAGCAGTTCTTC,CSARLPISYNEQFF
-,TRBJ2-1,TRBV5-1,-,TGCGCCAGCAGCTGTGATTTGGGGCCGTACAATGAGCAGTTCTTC,CASSCDLGPYNEQFF
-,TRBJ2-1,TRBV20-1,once,TGCAGTGCTAGAGGACTAGAGTCCTACAATAAGCAGTTCTTC,CSARGLESYNKQFF
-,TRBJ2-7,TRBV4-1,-,TGCGCCAGCAGCCAAGGGACAGAGGAGTCCTACGAGCAGTACTTC,CASSQGTEESYEQYF
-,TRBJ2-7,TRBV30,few,TGTGCCTGGAGTCTCCACGGGGTCTACGAGCAGTACTTC,CAWSLHGVYEQYF
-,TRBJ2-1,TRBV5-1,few,TGCGCCAGCAGCTGTGGACAGACGAATAATGAGCAGTTCTTC,CASSCGQTNNEQFF
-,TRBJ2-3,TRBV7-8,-,TGTGCCAGCAGCCCGTATTCAGATACGCAGTATTTT,CASSPYSDTQYF
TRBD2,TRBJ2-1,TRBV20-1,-,TGCAGTGCCCAGATACCTAGCGGCTCCTACAATGAGCAGTTCTTC,CSAQIPSGSYNEQFF
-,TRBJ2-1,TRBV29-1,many,TGCAGCGTTGAGGCCCAGGGTAATGAGCAGTTCTTC,CSVEAQGNEQFF
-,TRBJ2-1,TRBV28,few,TGTGCCAGCAGCCGGAGGGGGAGAGGTAGGGATGAGCAGTTCTTC,CASSRRGRGRDEQFF
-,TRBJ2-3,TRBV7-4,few,TGTGCCAGCACCTGTCCTCCAGATACGCAGTATTTT,CASTCPPDTQYF
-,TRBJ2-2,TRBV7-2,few,TGTGCCAGCAGCTTGCAGGGTTCAGAAAACACCGGGGAGCTGTTTTTT,CASSLQGSENTGELFF